A single sample is the source of the 11 T cell receptor beta chains below, sequenced in a study of cytomegalovirus exposure and HLA in healthy donors. Researchers ran the PCR with 60 Vbeta and 13 Jbeta primers. Using immunoSEQ multiplex PCR, the repertoire was profiled, and TCRdb retains in-frame clones only, with some absent. The sample holds around 130,000 clones, roughly three quarters seen once. The source material was PBMCs. Receptors originate from a woman between 40 and 50 years old in good health and CMV-seronegative.

V usage is TRBV28 and J usage is TRBJ1-2, with TRBD1 identical over 12 bases. The germline V gene encodes CDR1 MDHEN and CDR2 SYDVKM. V shed 4 bases, J shed 2 bases, and the junction held 11 bases outside the gene matches. The CDR3 covers 18 residues. CDR3 loop: CASSSITGTGGENYGYTF. As DNA, the CDR3 is TGTGCCAGCAGTTCAATCACCGGGACAGGGGGCGAAAACTATGGCTACACCTTC.

This chain joins TRBV7-9 and TRBJ2-5, with 8 bases lining up with TRBD2. Germline V lookup: CDR1 SEHNR, CDR2 FQNEAQ (reference sequence). J gave up 2 bases and V 5 bases, and 4 bases lay outside the gene matches. The CDR3 contains 14 residues. CDR3 DNA: TGTGCCAGCAGCCCTGCGGGAGGACAAGAGACCCAGTACTTC. This sequence encodes CASSPAGGQETQYF.

The chain links TRBV28 to TRBJ2-3; 10 nucleotides agree with TRBD2. The CDR3 sequence is 17 residues long. Germline-derived CDR1 and CDR2 are MDHEN and SYDVKM. Losses at the gene ends were 6 bases for V and 2 bases for J; bases not matched to a gene: 11. This chain's CDR3 is CASRGWVAGGHTDTQYF. As DNA, the CDR3 is TGTGCCAGCAGGGGCTGGGTAGCGGGGGGACACACAGATACGCAGTATTTT.

This sequence joins TRBV18 and TRBJ2-7; the match to TRBD1 covers 7 bases. Germline V gene lookup returns CDR1 KGHSH and CDR2 LQKENI. The length of the CDR3 is 13 residues. With V trimmed by 4 bases and J by 7 bases, 7 bases remained unmatched. The CDR3 DNA sequence: TGTGCCAGCTCACGGAGAACAGGGGAAGAGCAGTACTTC. Amino acid sequence: CASSRRTGEEQYF. Together with reference TRBV18 and TRBJ2-7, the CDR3 gives the full variable domain: NAGVMQNPRHLVRRRGQEARLRCSPMKGHSHVYWYRQLPEEGLKFMVYLQKENIIDESGMPKERFSAEFPKEGPSILRIQQVVRGDSAAYFCASSRRTGEEQYFGPGTRLTVT.

V and J are TRBV28 and TRBJ2-3; TRBD2 agrees at 11 bases. Trimming took 4 bases from V and 5 from J; bases not matched to a gene: 11. This CDR3 is built from 17 residues. Germline-derived CDR1 and CDR2 are MDHEN and SYDVKM. As DNA, the CDR3 is TGTGCCAGCAGTTCCCCCGGTAGCGGGGGGGCAGAAGATACGCAGTATTTT. Its protein product is CASSSPGSGGAEDTQYF.

The chain couples TRBV19 to TRBJ2-5; 9 bases fit TRBD1. Germline V gene sequence: CDR1 LNHDA, CDR2 SQIVND (reference sequence). There are 17 residues in the CDR3. J was trimmed by 5 bases and V by 5 bases; bases with no gene match: 15. The CDR3 DNA follows: TGTGCCAGTAGTCGGGCGGGACAGGGAATGAGAACGGAGACCCAGTACTTC. It codes for CASSRAGQGMRTETQYF.

Here the CDR3 reads CASSIRIWGQGTDEQYF. CDR3 DNA sequence: TGTGCCAGCAGCATAAGGATATGGGGACAGGGGACTGACGAGCAGTACTTC. The chain links TRBV27 to TRBJ2-5; 10 bases map to TRBD1. The J call may be in error: the DNA end matches TRBJ2-7 better. Germline CDR1 is MNHEY and CDR2 is SMNVEV (reference sequence). CDR3 size: 17 residues.

The J gene is TRBJ2-1, the V gene TRBV19; 10 bases map to TRBD2. The trim removed 6 bases at V and 3 bases at J, leaving 5 bases unmatched. The CDR3 is 15 amino acids. Germline V lookup: CDR1 LNHDA, CDR2 SQIVND (reference sequence). The CDR3 is CASRERGGLYNEQFF. The DNA for the CDR3 is TGTGCCAGTAGAGAGCGGGGGGGCCTCTACAATGAGCAGTTCTTC.

The genes are TRBV7-6 and TRBJ2-3; TRBD2 matches at 9 bases. Germline V lookup: CDR1 SGHVS, CDR2 FNYEAQ. The CDR3 length is 19 residues. Trimming took 5 bases from V and 2 from J; bases not matched to a gene: 17. The CDR3 is CASSLPAGGGGEYTDTQYF. CDR3 sequence (DNA): TGTGCCAGCAGCCTCCCGGCGGGGGGGGGCGGGGAATACACAGATACGCAGTATTTT.

The V and J genes are TRBV2 and TRBJ2-7, with 9 bases fitting TRBD2. The germline gives CDR1 SNHLY, CDR2 FYNNEI. The CDR3 sequence is 15 residues long. Germline trimming cut 5 bases from V and 0 bases from J; bases unmatched to any gene: 5. Here the CDR3 DNA reads TGTGCCAGCAGTATGGGACTAGCAATCTCCTACGAGCAGTACTTC. Translation gives CASSMGLAISYEQYF.

This clone was observed a handful of times. The CDR3 here is CASSNPGNTIYF. Written as DNA, the CDR3 is TGTGCCAGCAGTAATCCAGGGAACACCATATATTTT. The gene calls are TRBV6-6 and TRBJ1-3, with a weak D call TRBD1 (5 bases). Trimming removed 5 bases at V and 7 bases at J, with 9 bases between. The CDR3 is 12 amino acids. Germline-derived CDR1 and CDR2 are MNHNY and SVGAGI (reference sequence).